This T cell receptor (beta chain) emerged from a study of T cells in Graves' hyperthyroidism and ophthalmopathy. Amplification of TCR beta CDR3 regions was performed using RNA transcripts as template. Researchers ran a first-round RT-PCR on the TCR CDR3 using the HTBI primer set. A single record per CDR3 protein comes from TCRdb applying MiXCR to the multiplex PCR reads. The sample records almost 600,000 distinct CDR3 sequences, 46% being singletons. The CDR3 consists of 14 residues. V lost 0 bases and J 5 bases, leaving 8 bases between the germline ends. The germline CDR1 and CDR2 sequences are SGHAT and FQDESV (reference sequence).

The chain links TRBV11-1 to TRBJ2-1, with a tentative D call TRBD2 (6 bases). The clonotype comes from a woman aged 18-29 years with Graves' hyperthyroidism. Input material: peripheral blood or thyroid tissue (not recorded which). This CDR3 reads CASSLASSDNEQFF. CDR3 bases: TGTGCCAGCAGCTTAGCCTCTAGCGACAATGAGCAGTTCTTC. Based on the CDR3 plus reference TRBV11-1 and TRBJ2-1, the full variable domain is EAEVAQSPRYKITEKSQAVAFWCDPISGHATLYWYRQILGQGPELLVQFQDESVVDDSQLPKDRFSAERLKGVDSTLKIQPAELGDSAMYLCASSLASSDNEQFFGPGTRLTVL.